These 23 T cell receptor beta chains were all obtained from the same sample, sequenced in a study of long-term antiretroviral therapy in people with HIV. A v3.0 immunoSEQ assay was performed at survey level. Libraries were prepared by immunoSEQ multiplex PCR; TCRdb keeps only in-frame clonotypes and omits some of them. The sample yields 20,000 to 25,000 clones, almost 85% seen once. This sample comprised unsorted PBMCs, obtained 0.3 years after starting antiretroviral therapy. Source of these receptors: a man aged 45-65 years with HIV.

This clone showed up just a few times. The gene calls are TRBV2 and TRBJ1-4; D call uncertain. The CDR3 is 13 residues long. Per germline, CDR1 SNHLY and CDR2 FYNNEI. Trimming took 0 bases from V and 11 from J, leaving 10 bases between them. This CDR3 is CASSEAPVRKLFF. In nucleotides, the CDR3 is TGTGCCAGCAGTGAAGCGCCAGTCCGGAAACTGTTTTTT.

The chain employs TRBV19 and TRBJ2-1, with 8 bases matching TRBD1. The CDR3 is 15 amino acids. V lost 3 bases to trimming and J lost 7 bases; unmatched junction nucleotides: 8. Per the germline V gene, CDR1 is LNHDA and CDR2 is SQIVND (reference sequence). DNA of the CDR3: TGTGCCAGTAGTATCGCTCCAGGGGGCTCGAATGAGCAGTTCTTC. Amino acid sequence: CASSIAPGGSNEQFF.

The V gene is TRBV11-2, the J gene TRBJ2-1; the D gene is possibly TRBD2 (6 bases). Per germline, CDR1 SGHAT and CDR2 FQNNGV. The CDR3 extends over 13 amino acids. Trimming shortened V by 0 bases and J by 12 bases, and 12 bases separated the two germline ends. DNA of the CDR3: TGTGCCAGCAGCTTAGAGTTGTCCGGGGGGCAGTTCTTC. Amino acids: CASSLELSGGQFF.

This chain connects TRBV11-3 to TRBJ2-7, with a tentative D call TRBD1 (5 bases). The V and J ends lost 1 base and 3 bases respectively, with 13 bases between them. Germline V CDR1 and CDR2: SGHNT, YENEEA. The CDR3 consists of 15 residues. CDR3 in amino acids: CASSLGGSRDYEQYF. CDR3 bases: TGTGCCAGCAGCTTAGGAGGCAGCAGGGACTACGAGCAGTACTTC.

The chain has TRBV29-1 and TRBJ1-1; no firm D call. The CDR3 covers 11 residues. V dropped 6 bases and J dropped 7 bases, with 12 bases sitting between them. Germline loops: CDR1 SQVTM, CDR2 ANQGSEA. In nucleotides, the CDR3 is TGCAGCGTCCCACGCGGCGATGAAGCTTTCTTT. It codes for CSVPRGDEAFF.

The chain employs TRBV13 and TRBJ2-7, with a tentative D call TRBD1 (5 bases). Between the trimmed V and J ends, which lost 0 bases and 4 bases, there was a span of 13 bases. The CDR3 has 15 residues. Per the germline V gene, CDR1 is PRHDT and CDR2 is FYEKMQ (reference sequence). The CDR3 DNA follows: TGTGCCAGCAGCTTAGGGGGCCAGGGTGGGTACGAGCAGTACTTC. It specifies CASSLGGQGGYEQYF.

This chain uses TRBV7-9 with TRBJ1-6; D perhaps matches TRBD1 (6 bases). This CDR3 has 14 residues. Germline CDR1 and CDR2: SEHNR and FQNEAQ (reference sequence). V dropped 3 bases and J dropped 9 bases, with 12 bases sitting between them. The CDR3 loop reads CASSLGARASPLHF. The CDR3 DNA reads as TGTGCCAGCAGCTTGGGGGCGAGGGCTTCACCCCTCCACTTT.

The chain's CDR3 is CASREGGRRIRNTIYF. CDR3 sequence (DNA): TGTGCCAGTAGAGAGGGGGGACGGAGAATAAGGAACACCATATATTTT. The chain has TRBV19 and TRBJ1-3; D possibly corresponds to TRBD1 (6 bases). V lost 6 bases and J 7 bases, leaving 22 bases between the germline ends. CDR3 length equals 16 residues. CDR1 and CDR2 (germline): LNHDA, SQIVND (reference sequence).

This clone has more than one count but fewer than ten. The chain is built from TRBV10-1 and TRBJ2-2, with D hard to call. The CDR3 length is 12 residues. Trimming shortened V by 3 bases and J by 5 bases, and 4 bases separated the two germline ends. Germline values: CDR1 WNHNN, CDR2 SYGVQD (reference sequence). The CDR3 sequence: CASSEGTGELFF. CDR3 nucleotide sequence: TGCGCCAGCAGTGAAGGGACCGGGGAGCTGTTTTTT.

This rearrangement joins TRBV2 to TRBJ1-2; D unresolved. CDR3 length: 11 residues. V shed 8 bases and J shed 2 bases, with 6 bases lying between them. The V gene's germline CDR1 is SNHLY and CDR2 FYNNEI. CDR3 DNA: TGTGCCAGCGTCCGAAACTATGGCTACACCTTC. This gives the protein CASVRNYGYTF.

The J gene is TRBJ1-4, the V gene TRBV4-1, with D uncertain. Germline-derived CDR1 and CDR2 are MGHRA and YSYEKL. There are 18 residues in the CDR3. Between the trimmed V and J ends, which lost 2 bases and 4 bases, there was a span of 20 bases. CDR3 DNA: TGCGCCAGCAGCCAATACCCGCCGGGAGGAGCGCATAATGAAAAACTGTTTTTT. Translating it yields CASSQYPPGGAHNEKLFF.

The V and J genes are TRBV30 and TRBJ2-6; D gene unclear. Germline-derived CDR1 and CDR2 are GTSNPN and SVGIG (reference sequence). Trimming removed 2 bases from V and 3 bases from J, with 5 bases in between. This CDR3 is built from 13 residues. The DNA for the CDR3 is TGTGCCTGGAGTCTCTTTGGGGCCAACGTCCTGACTTTC. Translating it yields CAWSLFGANVLTF.

This chain links TRBV6-1 with TRBJ1-2; D gene unclear. The V gene's germline CDR1 is MNHNS and CDR2 SASEGT. The CDR3 contains 14 residues. V dropped 2 bases and J dropped 5 bases, with 12 bases sitting between them. The CDR3 nucleotides are TGTGCCAGCAGTGAAACGGCAGGAATTTATGGCTACACCTTC. This translates into CASSETAGIYGYTF.

This clone was picked up a small number of times. Here the CDR3 DNA reads TGTGCCCTCTTAGGCGGGGCCGGGGAGCTGTTTTTT. Translated: CALLGGAGELFF. The chain combines TRBV10-3 with TRBJ2-2; D is possibly TRBD2 (6 bases). From germline, CDR1 is ENHRY and CDR2 SYGVKD. CDR3 length: 12 residues. Trimming removed 11 bases at V and 6 bases at J, with 13 bases between.

The rearrangement joins TRBV6-1 to TRBJ2-7; D may match TRBD1 or TRBD2 (6 bases each). Looked up from germline, CDR1 is MNHNS and CDR2 is SASEGT. This CDR3 has 15 residues. The V gene lost 1 base and the J gene lost 2 bases, with 12 bases spanning the gap. The DNA of the CDR3 is TGTGCCAGCAGTGAAGGGGGGGCGGCAGCCTACGAGCAGTACTTC. It yields the protein CASSEGGAAAYEQYF.

V is TRBV19 and J is TRBJ1-5; a possible D gene is TRBD1 (5 bases). Germline V gene sequence: CDR1 LNHDA, CDR2 SQIVND (reference sequence). V was shortened by 3 bases and J by 2 bases, with 14 bases between the two germline ends. CDR3 length: 16 amino acids. In DNA form, the CDR3 reads TGTGCCAGTAGTATGGCAGGGAAGGGGCGCAATCAGCCCCAGCATTTT. This sequence encodes CASSMAGKGRNQPQHF.

V gene TRBV5-4 combines with J gene TRBJ1-2, with TRBD1 matching 7 bases. There are 16 residues in the CDR3. Trimming at V came to 0 bases and at J to 6 bases, leaving 11 bases not matched to a gene. Germline-derived CDR1 and CDR2 are SGHNT and YYREEE (reference sequence). The CDR3 spells CASSLEARGSSNGYTF. CDR3 nucleotide sequence: TGTGCCAGCAGCTTGGAGGCCAGGGGGTCTTCTAATGGCTACACCTTC.

The chain has TRBV19 and TRBJ2-7; 9 bases fit TRBD1. V gave up 6 bases and J gave up 4 bases; unmatched junction bases: 7. The germline gives CDR1 LNHDA, CDR2 SQIVND (reference sequence). This CDR3 contains 14 residues. Here the CDR3 reads CASSASGQGYEQYF. CDR3 bases: TGTGCCAGTAGCGCGTCGGGACAGGGATACGAGCAGTACTTC.

The rearrangement joins TRBV5-4 to TRBJ2-2, with TRBD1 matching 7 bases. Looked up from germline, CDR1 is SGHNT and CDR2 is YYREEE (reference sequence). The CDR3 sequence is 15 residues long. V dropped 4 bases and J dropped 5; count of bases not matched to a gene: 8. CDR3 protein: CASSKRDSATGELFF. The CDR3 nucleotides read TGTGCCAGCAGCAAACGGGACAGTGCGACCGGGGAGCTGTTTTTT. Looking up the rest from reference TRBV5-4 and TRBJ2-2 gives the full variable domain: ETGVTQSPTHLIKTRGQQVTLRCSSQSGHNTVSWYQQALGQGPQFIFQYYREEENGRGNFPPRFSGLQFPNYSSELNVNALELDDSALYLCASSKRDSATGELFFGEGSRLTVL.

This clone was counted between two and nine times. CDR3 nucleotides: TGTGCCAGCAGAGACAGGCGCGGTACAAGCACAGATACGCAGTATTTT. Its protein is CASRDRRGTSTDTQYF. The chain combines TRBV5-8 with TRBJ2-3; the D gene is possibly TRBD1 (6 bases). Germline assignment: CDR1 SGHTS and CDR2 YDEGEE. Trimming shortened V by 5 bases and J by 0 bases, and 16 bases separated the two germline ends. This CDR3 has 16 amino acids.

The V and J genes are TRBV19 and TRBJ1-4; no clear D. This CDR3 has 15 residues. Trimming took off 10 bases at V and 0 bases at J, with 15 bases between the two ends. Germline-derived CDR1 and CDR2 are LNHDA and SQIVND (reference sequence). CDR3: CATKAPGATNEKLFF. In DNA form, the CDR3 reads TGTGCCACCAAGGCACCCGGGGCAACTAATGAAAAACTGTTTTTT.

The chain employs TRBV7-2 and TRBJ2-4; the match to TRBD1 covers 7 bases. CDR1 and CDR2 from the germline V gene are SGHTA and FQGNSA. V trimming: 1 base; J trimming: 2 bases; junction bases outside the gene matches: 5. CDR3 length equals 16 residues. The DNA of the CDR3 is TGTGCCAGCAGCTTAGAGGGGGCTCTGTCCAAAAACATTCAGTACTTC. This sequence encodes CASSLEGALSKNIQYF.

V is TRBV7-9 and J is TRBJ1-6; the D is unclear. Germline V gives CDR1 SEHNR, CDR2 FQNEAQ (reference sequence). Trimming took 2 bases from V and 5 from J, leaving 7 bases between them. The CDR3 covers 14 residues. The CDR3: CASSLNHNNSPLHF. The CDR3 DNA is TGTGCCAGCAGCTTAAACCATAATAATTCACCCCTCCACTTT.